The next 17 T cell receptor beta chains were all read from a single sample in a study of Graves' ophthalmopathy and Graves' hyperthyroidism. As the template, RNA transcripts were used to amplify TCR beta CDR3 regions. First-round RT-PCR employed HTBI primers, with a second-round multiplex PCR after it. TCRdb itself ran the multiplex PCR reads through MiXCR, one entry per CDR3 protein. The sample holds about 1.1 million distinct CDR3 sequences; roughly two fifths are singletons and the top ten take over 8.5%. Source material: peripheral blood or thyroid tissue (not recorded which). These receptors were taken from an adult man with Graves' hyperthyroidism.

This clonotype came up many times. The rearrangement uses TRBV9 and TRBJ1-1; D may be TRBD1 (5 bases). Trimming pared 0 bases from V and 1 base from J, leaving 16 bases between. Looked up from germline, CDR1 is SGDLS and CDR2 is YYNGEE. The CDR3 contains 17 residues. This CDR3 is CASSVARTTVSNTEAFF. In DNA, the CDR3 is TGTGCCAGCAGCGTAGCCCGAACGACAGTTTCGAACACTGAAGCTTTCTTT. The full variable domain, its missing parts supplied by reference TRBV9 and TRBJ1-1, is DSGVTQTPKHLITATGQRVTLRCSPRSGDLSVYWYQQSLDQGLQFLIQYYNGEERAKGNILERFSAQQFPDLHSELNLSSLELGDSALYFCASSVARTTVSNTEAFFGQGTRLTVV.

The chain uses TRBV30 and TRBJ1-1; D gene unclear. The germline gives CDR1 GTSNPN, CDR2 SVGIG (reference sequence). V was trimmed by 8 bases and J by 0 bases, leaving 7 bases between them. This CDR3 is built from 11 residues. The CDR3 nucleotides read TGTGCCGGAACAGTGAACACTGAAGCTTTCTTT. Residues: CAGTVNTEAFF.

Here the CDR3 DNA reads TGTGCCAGCAGGTCTGGGACAGGGAAGAAAGAGACCCAGTACTTC. Its protein product is CASRSGTGKKETQYF. The V call is TRBV7-8, the J call TRBJ2-5, with 9 bases fitting TRBD1. This CDR3 is built from 15 residues. V dropped 6 bases and J dropped 3; count of bases not matched to a gene: 8. CDR1 SGHVS and CDR2 FQNEAQ come from the germline V gene.

This clonotype was observed at least ten times. The V and J genes are TRBV29-1 and TRBJ2-5; no clear D gene. V dropped 6 bases and J dropped 1 base, with 12 bases sitting between them. CDR3 length: 13 residues. CDR1 and CDR2 from the germline V gene are SQVTM and ANQGSEA. The CDR3 region has the DNA TGCAGCGTCCTCCTAGGGATCCAAGAGACCCAGTACTTC. Its protein is CSVLLGIQETQYF.

This sequence joins TRBV9 and TRBJ1-1, with a tentative D call TRBD1 (5 bases). The germline gives CDR1 SGDLS, CDR2 YYNGEE. The CDR3 covers 16 residues. V lost 0 bases to trimming and J lost 3 bases, with 15 bases between them. CDR3 loop: CASSVADTGGDTEAFF. The CDR3 bases are TGTGCCAGCAGCGTAGCGGACACCGGGGGGGACACTGAAGCTTTCTTT.

The chain is built from TRBV4-1 and TRBJ1-4, with D unresolved. The V and J ends lost 0 bases and 4 bases respectively, with 12 bases between them. Germline V gene lookup returns CDR1 MGHRA and CDR2 YSYEKL. There are 16 residues in the CDR3. The CDR3: CASSQEAPSYNEKLFF. The DNA for the CDR3 is TGCGCCAGCAGCCAAGAAGCTCCCTCCTATAATGAAAAACTGTTTTTT.

The chain has TRBV9 and TRBJ2-5; maybe TRBD2 (5 bases). The CDR3 is made up of 15 amino acids. Trimming removed 7 bases from V and 5 bases from J, with 21 bases in between. Germline values: CDR1 SGDLS, CDR2 YYNGEE. The CDR3: CASGARVGRGETQYF. DNA of the CDR3: TGTGCCAGCGGCGCCCGAGTGGGGAGAGGGGAGACCCAGTACTTC.

This clonotype came up a few times. The chain couples TRBV30 to TRBJ1-5; a possible D gene is TRBD1 (5 bases). From germline, CDR1 is GTSNPN and CDR2 SVGIG (reference sequence). The length of the CDR3 is 15 residues. V lost 1 base, J lost 7 bases, and 17 bases lay in between. The CDR3, as DNA: TGTGCCTGGAGTGAAGAGGCAAGGGGCTGGCAGCCCCAGCATTTT. It codes for CAWSEEARGWQPQHF.

The rearrangement links TRBV19 to TRBJ2-7; no definite D call. V was shortened by 2 bases and J by 0 bases, with 14 bases between the two germline ends. Germline V gives CDR1 LNHDA, CDR2 SQIVND (reference sequence). This CDR3 region has 16 residues. DNA for the CDR3: TGTGCCAGTAGTATAAAAGACGGTTGGAGCTCCTACGAGCAGTACTTC. Translated, it gives CASSIKDGWSSYEQYF.

A remark on this clonotype: Sequence at one end of the junction differs from germline and may be a read error. This rearrangement joins TRBV7-7 to TRBJ2-5; D is possibly TRBD2 (6 bases). The CDR3 is 15 residues long. Germline V gene lookup returns CDR1 SSHAT and CDR2 FNYEAQ (reference sequence). The chain's CDR3 is CASSQVQTGGETQYF. CDR3 in DNA: TGCGCCAGCAGCCAAGTACAGACTGGGGGGGAGACCCAGTACTTC.

This clonotype has just a few counts. One end of the junction varies from germline; a read error may be responsible. This chain connects TRBV20-1 to TRBJ1-2; 8 bases map to TRBD1. The germline CDR1 and CDR2 sequences are DFQATT and SNEGSKA (reference sequence). The CDR3 spans 15 residues. The CDR3 bases are TGCAGTGCCAGAGAGGGGGACAGGCACTCCTTCGGCTACACCTTC. Encoded protein: CSAREGDRHSFGYTF.

This clonotype was recorded only once. The chain recombines TRBV15 with TRBJ1-6; D is unresolved. Deletions cut 5 bases from V and 14 bases from J, with 16 bases between. The germline CDR1 and CDR2 sequences are LNHNV and YYDKDF (reference sequence). This CDR3 has 13 amino acids. CDR3 amino acids: CATSEAGSGTLHF. The CDR3 DNA reads as TGTGCCACCAGCGAGGCGGGTAGCGGGACCCTCCACTTT.

This clonotype was detected many times. The genes are TRBV7-2 and TRBJ1-6; 8 bases align to TRBD1. The V segment lost 4 bases and the J segment 7 bases; nucleotides outside the gene matches: 3. CDR3 length: 14 amino acids. CDR1 SGHTA and CDR2 FQGNSA come from the germline V gene. CDR3 loop: CASSSRQGNSPLHF. The DNA for the CDR3 is TGTGCCAGCAGCTCCCGACAGGGGAATTCACCCCTCCACTTT. Complete variable domain (other parts from reference TRBV7-2 and TRBJ1-6): GAGVSQSPSNKVTEKGKDVELRCDPISGHTALYWYRQSLGQGLEFLIYFQGNSAPDKSGLPSDRFSAERTGGSVSTLTIQRTQQEDSAVYLCASSSRQGNSPLHFGNGTRLTVT.

The V and J genes are TRBV28 and TRBJ1-6; the D gene is possibly TRBD1 (6 bases). Germline CDR1 reads MDHEN; CDR2 reads SYDVKM. The CDR3 has 15 amino acids. The V and J ends lost 6 bases and 9 bases respectively, with 18 bases between them. CDR3 residues: CASRQKTGGGSPLHF. The CDR3 bases are TGTGCCAGCAGGCAGAAGACAGGAGGGGGTTCACCCCTCCACTTT.

This clonotype was counted a few times. A read error may produce the germline difference seen at one junction end. This rearrangement joins TRBV12-3 or TRBV12-4 to TRBJ1-2; 10 bases are shared with TRBD1. The CDR3 contains 15 residues. The DNA for the CDR3 is TGTACCAGCAGTTTCGACAGGGGGCCCTACTATGGCTACACCTTC. Translated: CTSSFDRGPYYGYTF.

This clonotype has a handful of counts. The V and J genes are TRBV30 and TRBJ1-4; D unclear. The CDR3 contains 12 residues. Germline CDR1 and CDR2: GTSNPN and SVGIG (reference sequence). V was shortened by 3 bases and J by 5 bases, with 7 bases between the two germline ends. The CDR3 here is CAWRGQNEKLFF. DNA of the CDR3: TGTGCCTGGAGAGGCCAAAATGAAAAACTGTTTTTT.

This chain connects TRBV20-1 to TRBJ1-5, with no clear D. The ends were cut back, 3 bases at V and 9 bases at J, with 9 bases in the middle. The length of the CDR3 is 11 residues. CDR1 is DFQATT, CDR2 SNEGSKA, per germline (reference sequence). The CDR3 DNA sequence: TGCAGTGCTAGTGGCGGGAGGCCCCAGCATTTT. This gives the protein CSASGGRPQHF.